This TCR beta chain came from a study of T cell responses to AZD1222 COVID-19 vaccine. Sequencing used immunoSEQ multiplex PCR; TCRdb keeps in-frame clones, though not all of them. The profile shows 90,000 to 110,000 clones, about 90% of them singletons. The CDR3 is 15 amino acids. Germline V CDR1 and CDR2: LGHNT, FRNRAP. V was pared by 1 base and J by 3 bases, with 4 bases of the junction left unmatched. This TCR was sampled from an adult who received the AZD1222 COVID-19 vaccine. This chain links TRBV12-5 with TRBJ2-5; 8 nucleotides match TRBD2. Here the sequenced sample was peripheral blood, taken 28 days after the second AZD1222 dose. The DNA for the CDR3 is TGTGCTAGTGGTTTGGCGGGAGGGAGGGAAGAGACCCAGTACTTC. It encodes CASGLAGGREETQYF.